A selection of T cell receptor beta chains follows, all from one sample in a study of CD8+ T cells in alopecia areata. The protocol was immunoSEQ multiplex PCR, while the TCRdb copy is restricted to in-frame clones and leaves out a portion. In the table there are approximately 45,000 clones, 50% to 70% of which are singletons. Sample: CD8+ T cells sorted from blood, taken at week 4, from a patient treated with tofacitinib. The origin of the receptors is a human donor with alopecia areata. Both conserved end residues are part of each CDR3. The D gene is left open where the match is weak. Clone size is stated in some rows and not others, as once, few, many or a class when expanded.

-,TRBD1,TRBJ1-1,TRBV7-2,CASSLQPGTGDRPNTEAFF,TGTGCCAGCAGCTTACAGCCCGGGACAGGGGATCGGCCGAACACTGAAGCTTTCTTT
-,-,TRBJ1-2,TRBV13,CASSSGPDQDGYTF,TGTGCCAGCAGCTCCGGACCCGATCAGGATGGCTACACCTTC
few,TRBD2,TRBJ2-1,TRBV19,CASRSSGPNEQFF,TGTGCCAGTAGGTCTAGCGGGCCAAATGAGCAGTTCTTC
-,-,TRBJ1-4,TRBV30,CAWSGPVETNEKLFF,TGTGCCTGGAGTGGGCCTGTGGAGACTAATGAAAAACTGTTTTTT
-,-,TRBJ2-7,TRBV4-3,CASSQDVYYEQYF,TGCGCCAGCAGCCAAGATGTATACTACGAGCAGTACTTC
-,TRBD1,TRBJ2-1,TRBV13,CASSPGQGSYNEQFF,TGTGCCAGCAGCCCAGGACAGGGTTCCTACAATGAGCAGTTCTTC
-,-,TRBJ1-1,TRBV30,CAWRLDTNTEAFF,TGTGCCTGGAGACTGGACACTAACACTGAAGCTTTCTTT
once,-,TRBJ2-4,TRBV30,CAWTPLRGDIQYF,TGTGCCTGGACCCCCCTGCGTGGGGACATTCAGTACTTC
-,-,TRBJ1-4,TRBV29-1,CSAEADYRLRFF,TGCAGCGCCGAGGCGGATTACAGGTTGAGGTTTTTT
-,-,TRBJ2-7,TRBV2,CASRMGEQYF,TGTGCCAGCAGGATGGGGGAGCAGTACTTC
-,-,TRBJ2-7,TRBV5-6,CASSEQTAVDEQYF,TGTGCCAGCAGCGAACAAACAGCGGTCGACGAGCAGTACTTC
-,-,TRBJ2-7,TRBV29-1,CSVLQGYEQYF,TGCAGCGTTTTACAAGGATACGAGCAGTACTTC
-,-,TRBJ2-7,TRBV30,CAWSTGWGSVYEQYF,TGTGCCTGGAGTACCGGGTGGGGGTCGGTTTACGAGCAGTACTTC
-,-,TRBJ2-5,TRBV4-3,CASSQVFGRETQYF,TGCGCCAGCAGCCAAGTTTTTGGGAGAGAGACCCAGTACTTC
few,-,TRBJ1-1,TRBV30,CAWSPDYEAFF,TGTGCCTGGAGTCCGGACTATGAAGCTTTCTTT
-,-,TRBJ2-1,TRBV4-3,CASSQEWDDEQFF,TGCGCCAGCAGCCAAGAGTGGGACGATGAGCAGTTCTTC
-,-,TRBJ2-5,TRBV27,CASSFRESGQETQYF,TGTGCCAGCAGTTTCAGGGAAAGCGGTCAAGAGACCCAGTACTTC
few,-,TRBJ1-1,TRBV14,CASSLRQKGTEAFF,TGTGCCAGCAGCCTTCGACAGAAGGGTACTGAAGCTTTCTTT
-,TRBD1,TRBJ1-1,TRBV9,CASSVSGTGAGTEAFF,TGTGCCAGCAGCGTATCCGGGACAGGGGCCGGCACTGAAGCTTTCTTT
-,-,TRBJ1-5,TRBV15,CATSRDTGPNQPQHF,TGTGCCACCAGCAGAGATACAGGGCCCAATCAGCCCCAGCATTTT
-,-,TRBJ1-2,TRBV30,CAWTLGGNYGYTF,TGTGCCTGGACCCTTGGCGGAAACTATGGCTACACCTTC
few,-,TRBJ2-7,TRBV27,CASSTNDRASYEQYF,TGTGCCAGCAGCACCAACGACAGAGCTTCCTACGAGCAGTACTTC
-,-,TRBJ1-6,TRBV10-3,CAISESQNSPLHF,TGTGCCATCAGTGAGTCGCAGAATTCACCCCTCCACTTT
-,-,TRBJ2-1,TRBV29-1,CSVLIYNEQFF,TGCAGCGTTTTGATCTACAATGAGCAGTTCTTC
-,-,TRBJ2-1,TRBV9,CASSVGNGEFF,TGTGCCAGCAGTGTGGGGAATGGGGAGTTCTTC
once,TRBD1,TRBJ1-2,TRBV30,CAWSVGAGGYGYTF,TGTGCCTGGAGTGTTGGCGCAGGGGGCTATGGCTACACCTTC
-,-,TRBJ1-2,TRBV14,CASSQDGGAVYGYTF,TGTGCCAGCAGCCAAGATGGGGGCGCGGTCTATGGCTACACCTTC
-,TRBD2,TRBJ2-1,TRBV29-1,CSVEAGGQFF,TGCAGCGTTGAAGCGGGGGGGCAGTTCTTC
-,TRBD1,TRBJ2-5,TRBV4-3,CASSQETGAQETQYF,TGCGCCAGCAGCCAAGAAACAGGGGCACAAGAGACCCAGTACTTC
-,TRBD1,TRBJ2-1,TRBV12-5,CASGLPNRWRQGASSYNEQFF,TGTGCTAGTGGTCTTCCCAACCGATGGAGACAGGGGGCGAGCTCCTACAATGAGCAGTTCTTC
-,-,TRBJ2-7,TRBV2,CASSEYRHPYEQYF,TGTGCCAGCAGCGAGTACCGACACCCCTACGAGCAGTACTTC
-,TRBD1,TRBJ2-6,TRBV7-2,CASSFWRQGAGANVLTF,TGTGCCAGCAGCTTTTGGAGACAGGGGGCTGGGGCCAACGTCCTGACTTTC
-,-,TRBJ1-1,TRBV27,CASSFGGRGREAFF,TGTGCCAGCAGTTTCGGAGGGCGAGGCCGTGAAGCTTTCTTT
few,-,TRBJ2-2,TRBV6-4,CASSATNTGELFF,TGTGCCAGCAGTGCAACGAACACCGGGGAGCTGTTTTTT
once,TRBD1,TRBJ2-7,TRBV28,CASRPASGQGAGEQYF,TGTGCCAGCAGACCCGCCTCCGGACAGGGGGCGGGGGAGCAGTACTTC
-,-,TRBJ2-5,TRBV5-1,CASSLGIGETQYF,TGCGCCAGCAGCTTGGGGATCGGAGAGACCCAGTACTTC
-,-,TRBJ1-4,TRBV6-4,CASSPKEGRPANEKLFF,TGTGCCAGCAGTCCTAAGGAGGGGCGTCCGGCTAATGAAAAACTGTTTTTT
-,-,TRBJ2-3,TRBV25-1,CASRFGDTQYF,TGTGCCAGCAGATTTGGAGATACGCAGTATTTT
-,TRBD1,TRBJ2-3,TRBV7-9,CASSLLGQGRTDTQYF,TGTGCCAGCAGCTTGTTGGGACAGGGAAGAACAGATACGCAGTATTTT